The 26 T cell receptor beta chains reported below all come from one sample, sequenced in a study of cytomegalovirus exposure and HLA in healthy donors. Primers: 60 Vbeta forward and 13 Jbeta reverse. Sequencing was performed with immunoSEQ multiplex PCR; in TCRdb, only in-frame clones are kept and a portion is missing. The table records more than 100,000 clones, around 72% of them present only once. Sequencing was performed on PBMCs. These receptors originate from a man aged 45 to 65 in good health and CMV-seropositive.

The chain is built from TRBV11-3 and TRBJ2-7; the D is unclear. Germline loops: CDR1 SGHNT, CDR2 YENEEA. V was shortened by 4 bases and J by 4 bases, with 5 bases between the two germline ends. The CDR3 loop spans 11 amino acids. The CDR3 nucleotides read TGTGCCAGCAGCTCATTTTACGAGCAGTACTTC. As protein: CASSSFYEQYF. Based on the CDR3 plus reference TRBV11-3 and TRBJ2-7, the full variable domain is EAGVVQSPRYKIIEKKQPVAFWCNPISGHNTLYWYLQNLGQGPELLIRYENEEAVDDSQLPKDRFSAERLKGVDSTLKIQPAELGDSAVYLCASSSFYEQYFGPGTRLTVT.

The chain is built from TRBV5-1 and TRBJ1-1; 7 bases line up with TRBD1. V dropped 4 bases and J dropped 0; count of bases not matched to a gene: 3. From germline, CDR1 is SGHRS and CDR2 YFSETQ. The CDR3 contains 14 residues. DNA for the CDR3: TGCGCCAGCAGCGGGGGACAGATGAACACTGAAGCTTTCTTT. Protein product: CASSGGQMNTEAFF.

Only one count was recorded for this clone. The rearrangement joins TRBV18 to TRBJ2-7; 7 nucleotides match TRBD1. Looked up from germline, CDR1 is KGHSH and CDR2 is LQKENI. Germline trimming cut 3 bases from V and 5 bases from J; bases unmatched to any gene: 7. The CDR3 spans 14 residues. The CDR3 bases are TGTGCCAGCTCACCCGGGACAGCCTTGGACGAGCAGTACTTC. Protein: CASSPGTALDEQYF.

This chain uses TRBV2 with TRBJ2-1; D perhaps matches TRBD2 (5 bases). Germline CDR1 reads SNHLY; CDR2 reads FYNNEI. This CDR3 is 13 amino acids long. Trimming pared 5 bases from V and 4 bases from J, leaving 9 bases between. CDR3 sequence (DNA): TGTGCCAGCAGTACGGGAACGTACAATGAGCAGTTCTTC. It specifies CASSTGTYNEQFF.

The chain combines TRBV28 with TRBJ2-5; 9 bases fit TRBD2. The trim removed 5 bases at V and 3 bases at J, leaving 7 bases unmatched. Germline V CDR1 and CDR2: MDHEN, SYDVKM. The CDR3 covers 15 residues. CDR3 sequence reads: CASSPPGLAKETQYF. In DNA form, the CDR3 reads TGTGCCAGCAGTCCCCCGGGACTAGCTAAAGAGACCCAGTACTTC.

The rearrangement uses TRBV29-1 and TRBJ2-1, with 7 bases matching TRBD2. Germline assignment: CDR1 SQVTM and CDR2 ANQGSEA. Unmatched junction bases numbered 8, after V lost 2 bases and J lost 7 bases. This CDR3 is built from 14 residues. CDR3 DNA sequence: TGCAGCGTTGAAAAGGGACTACCAATGAATGAGCAGTTCTTC. As protein: CSVEKGLPMNEQFF.

This chain joins TRBV4-2 and TRBJ2-7; 8 positions agree with TRBD2. CDR3 size: 14 residues. J gave up 1 base and V 2 bases, and 1 base lay outside the gene matches. Germline V gives CDR1 LGHNA, CDR2 YNFKEQ. This CDR3 is CASSQSGSSYEQYF. The CDR3 region has the DNA TGTGCCAGCAGCCAAAGCGGGAGTTCCTACGAGCAGTACTTC.

The CDR3 sequence: CAIAGRDTQYF. The DNA of the CDR3 is TGTGCCATCGCGGGTAGGGATACGCAGTATTTT. The chain carries TRBV10-3 and TRBJ2-3; the D gene is possibly TRBD2 (5 bases). V lost 8 bases to trimming and J lost 6 bases, with 9 bases between them. Germline-derived CDR1 and CDR2 are ENHRY and SYGVKD. The CDR3 runs 11 residues.

CDR3 sequence: CASSVEDRLGTIYF. DNA of the CDR3: TGTGCCAGCAGCGTAGAGGACAGGCTGGGCACCATATATTTT. The genes are TRBV9 and TRBJ1-3, with 7 nucleotides matching TRBD1. The CDR3 has 14 amino acids. Unmatched junction bases numbered 6, after V lost 0 bases and J lost 9 bases. The V gene's germline CDR1 is SGDLS and CDR2 YYNGEE.

The chain employs TRBV18 and TRBJ2-1; TRBD2 matches 10 bases. Germline V CDR1 and CDR2: KGHSH, LQKENI. This CDR3 spans 15 amino acids. V gave up 5 bases and J gave up 6 bases; unmatched junction bases: 7. The CDR3 sequence is CASSSQRGGINEQFF. CDR3 DNA: TGTGCCAGCTCATCCCAGCGGGGGGGGATCAATGAGCAGTTCTTC. Based on the CDR3 plus reference TRBV18 and TRBJ2-1, the full variable domain is NAGVMQNPRHLVRRRGQEARLRCSPMKGHSHVYWYRQLPEEGLKFMVYLQKENIIDESGMPKERFSAEFPKEGPSILRIQQVVRGDSAAYFCASSSQRGGINEQFFGPGTRLTVL.

Concerning this clone: An end of the junction does not agree with germline; a read error may underlie this. The V gene is TRBV7-9, the J gene TRBJ1-4; the D gene is possibly TRBD1 (6 bases). Germline V gene sequence: CDR1 SEHNR, CDR2 FQNEAQ (reference sequence). The CDR3 spans 16 residues. The CDR3 DNA follows: TGTTCCAGCAGCCCTCCCCGGACAGAACCTTCGGAAAAACTGTTTTTT. Translation: CSSSPPRTEPSEKLFF.

The rearrangement joins TRBV18 to TRBJ2-1; weak D call: TRBD2 (5 bases). The V end was cut by 3 bases, the J end by 7 bases, with 10 bases between. Germline CDR1 KGHSH, CDR2 LQKENI. CDR3 length: 13 amino acids. The CDR3 loop is CASSPTTGNEQFF. In DNA, the CDR3 is TGTGCCAGCTCACCGACTACCGGGAATGAGCAGTTCTTC. The complete variable domain, with remaining parts taken from reference TRBV18 and TRBJ2-1, reads NAGVMQNPRHLVRRRGQEARLRCSPMKGHSHVYWYRQLPEEGLKFMVYLQKENIIDESGMPKERFSAEFPKEGPSILRIQQVVRGDSAAYFCASSPTTGNEQFFGPGTRLTVL.

The gene calls are TRBV9 and TRBJ1-6; possibly TRBD1 for D (6 bases). The CDR3 length is 15 residues. Trimming left V 0 bases short and J 7 bases short, with 11 bases between. The germline gives CDR1 SGDLS, CDR2 YYNGEE. The CDR3, as DNA: TGTGCCAGCAGCGTAGCTACAACAGGGAATTCACCCCTCCACTTT. Protein sequence: CASSVATTGNSPLHF.

V gene TRBV4-1 combines with J gene TRBJ2-5, with 8 bases fitting TRBD1. This CDR3 spans 17 amino acids. The V and J ends lost 0 bases and 5 bases, in that order; junction bases with no gene match: 11. Germline V gives CDR1 MGHRA, CDR2 YSYEKL. CDR3 loop: CASSQDLGQGGWETQYF. For the CDR3, the DNA is TGCGCCAGCAGCCAAGATCTAGGACAGGGAGGTTGGGAGACCCAGTACTTC.

The chain combines TRBV9 with TRBJ2-3; possible D gene TRBD2, 5 bases. This CDR3 is 16 amino acids long. V was shortened by 3 bases and J by 0 bases, with 14 bases between the two germline ends. CDR1 is SGDLS, CDR2 YYNGEE, per germline. The CDR3 loop is CASSATAGLSTDTQYF. The CDR3 DNA reads TGTGCCAGCAGCGCAACTGCGGGCCTAAGCACAGATACGCAGTATTTT.

The V and J genes are TRBV6-5 and TRBJ1-1, with D maybe TRBD1 (5 bases). Trimming cost V 6 bases and J 7 bases, with 12 bases left between them. Germline V gene lookup returns CDR1 MNHEY and CDR2 SVGAGI. This CDR3 contains 12 residues. This CDR3 reads CASSKDKREAFF. CDR3 coding DNA: TGTGCCAGCAGCAAGGACAAGCGTGAAGCTTTCTTT.

The chain is built from TRBV5-6 and TRBJ2-5, with 7 bases fitting TRBD2. Germline CDR1 SGHDT, CDR2 YYEEEE. Losses at the gene ends were 0 bases for V and 4 bases for J; bases not matched to a gene: 3. The CDR3 covers 14 residues. The CDR3 coding sequence is TGTGCCAGCAGCTTGGGACTAGCAGCAGAGACCCAGTACTTC. Translation: CASSLGLAAETQYF.

The chain has TRBV6-1 and TRBJ1-2, with 8 nucleotides matching TRBD1. Germline CDR1 reads MNHNS; CDR2 reads SASEGT. CDR3 length equals 15 residues. Trimming cost V 6 bases and J 5 bases; bases outside gene matches: 11. DNA of the CDR3: TGTGCCAGCAGGTCAGGGGGCGCAGAAGCTTATGGCTACACCTTC. Translated: CASRSGGAEAYGYTF.

This chain joins TRBV11-2 and TRBJ2-6, with D perhaps TRBD1 (6 bases). Germline lookup yields CDR1 SGHAT and CDR2 FQNNGV. Trimming removed 1 base from V and 9 bases from J, with 16 bases in between. CDR3 length equals 16 residues. The DNA for the CDR3 is TGTGCCAGCAGCTTAGGCTTTCAGGGGCCCTTCAACGTCCTGACTTTC. This codes for CASSLGFQGPFNVLTF.

This clone was observed a few times. The V and J genes are TRBV29-1 and TRBJ1-1; 7 bases fit TRBD1. The CDR3 consists of 13 residues. Unmatched junction bases numbered 11, after V lost 7 bases and J lost 6 bases. Germline V lookup: CDR1 SQVTM, CDR2 ANQGSEA. CDR3 protein: CSALREGGSEAFF. CDR3 nucleotide sequence: TGCAGCGCCTTACGGGAAGGGGGCTCTGAAGCTTTCTTT.

This chain connects TRBV6-5 to TRBJ1-2, with D perhaps TRBD1 (5 bases). V lost 3 bases and J lost 7, with 12 bases in between. CDR1 MNHEY and CDR2 SVGAGI come from the germline V gene. The CDR3 is 13 residues long. This chain's CDR3 is CASSYQGRVGYTF. DNA for the CDR3: TGTGCCAGCAGTTATCAGGGTAGGGTTGGCTACACCTTC.

This clone was found once. V is TRBV27 and J is TRBJ1-2, with D unclear. CDR3 size: 14 residues. Looked up from germline, CDR1 is MNHEY and CDR2 is SMNVEV (reference sequence). With 4 bases removed from V and 3 bases from J, the gap between germline ends came to 12 bases. CDR3 sequence: CASSSSERYYGYTF. The CDR3 DNA is TGTGCCAGCAGTTCCTCGGAGCGCTACTATGGCTACACCTTC.

The V call is TRBV29-1, the J call TRBJ1-1, with D unclear. The CDR3 is made up of 13 amino acids. CDR1 is SQVTM, CDR2 ANQGSEA, per germline. The V end was cut by 7 bases, the J end by 1 base, with 13 bases between. The CDR3 sequence: CSGLSSRNTEAFF. The CDR3 nucleotides read TGCAGCGGCCTTAGTTCTCGGAACACTGAAGCTTTCTTT.

J is TRBJ2-1 and V is TRBV11-2, with 8 bases fitting TRBD2. Germline V gene lookup returns CDR1 SGHAT and CDR2 FQNNGV. This CDR3 region has 16 residues. Unmatched junction bases numbered 11, after V lost 1 base and J lost 9 bases. The CDR3 DNA reads as TGTGCCAGCAGCTTAGTTAGACCGGGGGGGAGAACTGAGCAGTTCTTC. It yields the protein CASSLVRPGGRTEQFF. The full variable domain, rest sourced from reference TRBV11-2 and TRBJ2-1, is EAGVAQSPRYKIIEKRQSVAFWCNPISGHATLYWYQQILGQGPKLLIQFQNNGVVDDSQLPKDRFSAERLKGVDSTLKIQPAKLEDSAVYLCASSLVRPGGRTEQFFGPGTRLTVL.

The chain has TRBV4-1 and TRBJ2-7, with 9 bases fitting TRBD1. CDR1 and CDR2 (germline): MGHRA, YSYEKL. This CDR3 region has 14 residues. After removal of 1 base from V and 3 bases from J, the junction contained 1 base not matched to a gene. Written as DNA, the CDR3 is TGCGCCAGCAGCCAAGGACAGGGGGACTACGAGCAGTACTTC. Residues: CASSQGQGDYEQYF.

The chain employs TRBV5-8 and TRBJ1-1; D perhaps matches TRBD1 (5 bases). Deletions cut 2 bases from V and 1 base from J, with 9 bases between. The CDR3 length is 14 residues. Looked up from germline, CDR1 is SGHTS and CDR2 is YDEGEE. The CDR3 spells CASSFRTRNTEAFF. The DNA of the CDR3 is TGTGCCAGCAGCTTTAGGACAAGGAACACTGAAGCTTTCTTT.